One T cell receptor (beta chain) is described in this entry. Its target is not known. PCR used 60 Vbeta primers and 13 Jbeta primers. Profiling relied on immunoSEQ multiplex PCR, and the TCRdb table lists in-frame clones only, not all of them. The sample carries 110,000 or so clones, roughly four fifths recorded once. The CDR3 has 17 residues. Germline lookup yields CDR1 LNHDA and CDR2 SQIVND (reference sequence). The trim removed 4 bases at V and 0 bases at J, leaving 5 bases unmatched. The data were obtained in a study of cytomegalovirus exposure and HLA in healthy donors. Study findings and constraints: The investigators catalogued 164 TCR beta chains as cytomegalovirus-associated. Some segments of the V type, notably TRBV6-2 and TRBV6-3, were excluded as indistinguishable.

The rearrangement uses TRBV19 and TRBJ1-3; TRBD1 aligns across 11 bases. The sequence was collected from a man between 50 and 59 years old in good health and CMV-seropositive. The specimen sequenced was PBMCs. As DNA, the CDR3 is TGTGCCAGTAGTACCCAGGACAGGGGGCTCTCTGGAAACACCATATATTTT. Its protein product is CASSTQDRGLSGNTIYF.